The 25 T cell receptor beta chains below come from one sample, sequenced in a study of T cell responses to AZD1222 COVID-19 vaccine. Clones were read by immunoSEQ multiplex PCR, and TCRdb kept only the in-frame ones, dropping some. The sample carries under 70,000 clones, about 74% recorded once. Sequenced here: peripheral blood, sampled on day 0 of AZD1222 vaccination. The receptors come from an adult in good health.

The CDR3, as DNA: TGTGCCAGCAGCTTCCAGGGAAACTATGGCTACACCTTC. Translated, it gives CASSFQGNYGYTF. The V gene is TRBV5-5, the J gene TRBJ1-2, with a tentative D call TRBD1 (5 bases). The CDR3 extends over 13 amino acids. The germline CDR1 and CDR2 sequences are SGHKS and YYEKEE (reference sequence). Trimming pared 2 bases from V and 2 bases from J, leaving 7 bases between.

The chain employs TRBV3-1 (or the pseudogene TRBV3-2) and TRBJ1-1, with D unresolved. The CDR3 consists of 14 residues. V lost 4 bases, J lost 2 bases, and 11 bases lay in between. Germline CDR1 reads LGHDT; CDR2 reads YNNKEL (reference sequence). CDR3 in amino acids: CASSPFGPNTEAFF. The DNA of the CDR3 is TGTGCCAGCAGCCCCTTCGGTCCAAACACTGAAGCTTTCTTT.

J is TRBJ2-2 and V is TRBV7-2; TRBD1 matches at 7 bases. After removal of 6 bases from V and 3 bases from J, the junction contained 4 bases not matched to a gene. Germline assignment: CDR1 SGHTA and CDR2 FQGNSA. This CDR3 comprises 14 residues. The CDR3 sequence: CASRDRSYTGELFF. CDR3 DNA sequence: TGTGCCAGCAGGGACAGGAGCTACACCGGGGAGCTGTTTTTT.

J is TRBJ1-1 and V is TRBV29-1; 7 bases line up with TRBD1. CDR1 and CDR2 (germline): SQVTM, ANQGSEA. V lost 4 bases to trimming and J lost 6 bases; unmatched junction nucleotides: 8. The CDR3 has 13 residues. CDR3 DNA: TGCAGCGTTGCACGGGACAGCAGTGCTGAAGCTTTCTTT. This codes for CSVARDSSAEAFF. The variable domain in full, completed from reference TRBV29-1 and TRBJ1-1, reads SAVISQKPSRDICQRGTSLTIQCQVDSQVTMMFWYRQQPGQSLTLIATANQGSEATYESGFVIDKFPISRPNLTFSTLTVSNMSPEDSSIYLCSVARDSSAEAFFGQGTRLTVV.

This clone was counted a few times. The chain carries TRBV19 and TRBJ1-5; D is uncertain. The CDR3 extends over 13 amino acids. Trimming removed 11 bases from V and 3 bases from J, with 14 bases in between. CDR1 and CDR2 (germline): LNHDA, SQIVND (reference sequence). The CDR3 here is CAGSPGVNQPQHF. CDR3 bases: TGTGCCGGCTCTCCCGGGGTCAATCAGCCCCAGCATTTT.

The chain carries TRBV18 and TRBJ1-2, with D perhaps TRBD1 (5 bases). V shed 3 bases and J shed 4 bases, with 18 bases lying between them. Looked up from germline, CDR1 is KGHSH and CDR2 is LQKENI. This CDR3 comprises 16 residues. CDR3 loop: CASSPVWGIESYGYTF. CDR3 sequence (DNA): TGTGCCAGCTCACCGGTTTGGGGGATCGAAAGCTATGGCTACACCTTC.

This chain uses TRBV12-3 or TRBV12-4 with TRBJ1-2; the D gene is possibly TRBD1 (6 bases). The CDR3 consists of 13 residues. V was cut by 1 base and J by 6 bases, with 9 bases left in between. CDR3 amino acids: CASSLGGTNGYTF. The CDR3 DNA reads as TGTGCCAGCAGTTTAGGGGGGACAAATGGCTACACCTTC.

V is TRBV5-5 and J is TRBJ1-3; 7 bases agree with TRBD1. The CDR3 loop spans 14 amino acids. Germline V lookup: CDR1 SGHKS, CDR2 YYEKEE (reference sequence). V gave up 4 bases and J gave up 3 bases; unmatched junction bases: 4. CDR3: CASSRQGSGNTIYF. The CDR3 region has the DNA TGTGCCAGCAGCCGACAGGGTAGTGGAAACACCATATATTTT.

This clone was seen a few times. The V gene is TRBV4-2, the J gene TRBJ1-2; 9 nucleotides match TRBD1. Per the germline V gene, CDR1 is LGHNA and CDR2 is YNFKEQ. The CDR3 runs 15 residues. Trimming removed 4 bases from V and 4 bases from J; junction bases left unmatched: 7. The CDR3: CASSPDRGYGYGYTF. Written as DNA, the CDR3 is TGTGCCAGCAGCCCGGACAGGGGCTATGGCTATGGCTACACCTTC.

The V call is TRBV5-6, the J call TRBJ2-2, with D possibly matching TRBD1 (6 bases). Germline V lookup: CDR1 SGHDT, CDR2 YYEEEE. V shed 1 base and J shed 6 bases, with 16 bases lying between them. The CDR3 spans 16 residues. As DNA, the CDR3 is TGTGCCAGCAGCTTGCCCGACAGGTTGAAGGCCGGGGAGCTGTTTTTT. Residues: CASSLPDRLKAGELFF.

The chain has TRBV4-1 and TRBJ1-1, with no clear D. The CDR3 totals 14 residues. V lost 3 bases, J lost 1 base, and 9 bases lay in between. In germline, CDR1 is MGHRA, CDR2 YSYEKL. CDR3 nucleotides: TGCGCCAGCAGCCACGGAACCGGGAACACTGAAGCTTTCTTT. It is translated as CASSHGTGNTEAFF.

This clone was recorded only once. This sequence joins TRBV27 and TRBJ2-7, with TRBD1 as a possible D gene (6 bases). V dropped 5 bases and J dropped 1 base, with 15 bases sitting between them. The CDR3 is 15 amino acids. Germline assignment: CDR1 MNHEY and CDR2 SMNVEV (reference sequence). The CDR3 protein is CASSPYPTGSYEQYF. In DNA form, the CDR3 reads TGTGCCAGCAGTCCCTACCCGACAGGATCCTACGAGCAGTACTTC.

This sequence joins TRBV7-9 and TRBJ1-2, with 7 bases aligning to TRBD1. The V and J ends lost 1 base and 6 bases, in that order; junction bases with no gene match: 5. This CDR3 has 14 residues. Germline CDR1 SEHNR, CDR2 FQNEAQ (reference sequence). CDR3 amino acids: CASSLGTGSDGYTF. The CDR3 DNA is TGTGCCAGCAGCTTAGGGACAGGATCAGATGGCTACACCTTC.

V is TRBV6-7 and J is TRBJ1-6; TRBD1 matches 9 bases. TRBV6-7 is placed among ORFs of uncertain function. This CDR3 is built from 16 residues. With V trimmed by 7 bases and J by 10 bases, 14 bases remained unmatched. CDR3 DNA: TGTGCCAGCACCGCCGGGACAGGGCCTAATAGGTCACCCCTCCACTTT. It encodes CASTAGTGPNRSPLHF.

CDR3 residues: CASSQSGGGPDTQYF. The CDR3 nucleotides are TGTGCCAGCAGCCAGTCGGGCGGGGGCCCAGATACGCAGTATTTT. This chain links TRBV4-2 with TRBJ2-3; tentative D call: TRBD2 (7 bases). The germline gives CDR1 LGHNA, CDR2 YNFKEQ. The germline V and J ends were trimmed by 3 bases and 4 bases, with 14 bases remaining between them. The CDR3 is 15 residues long.

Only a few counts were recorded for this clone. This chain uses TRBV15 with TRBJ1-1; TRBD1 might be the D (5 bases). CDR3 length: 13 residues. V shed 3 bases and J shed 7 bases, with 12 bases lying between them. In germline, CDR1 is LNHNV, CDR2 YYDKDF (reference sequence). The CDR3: CATSSPWDHEAFF. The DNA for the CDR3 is TGTGCCACCAGCAGTCCCTGGGACCATGAAGCTTTCTTT.

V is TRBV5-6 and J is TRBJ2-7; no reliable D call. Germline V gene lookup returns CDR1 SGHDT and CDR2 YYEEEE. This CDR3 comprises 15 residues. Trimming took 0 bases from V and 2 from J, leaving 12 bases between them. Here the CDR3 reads CASSLDSGSTYEQYF. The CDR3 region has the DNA TGTGCCAGCAGCTTGGATTCGGGCAGTACCTACGAGCAGTACTTC.

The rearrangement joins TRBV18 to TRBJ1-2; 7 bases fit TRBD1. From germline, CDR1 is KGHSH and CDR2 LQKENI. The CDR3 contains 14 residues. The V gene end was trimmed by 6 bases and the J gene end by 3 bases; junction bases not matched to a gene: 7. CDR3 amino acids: CASSVSGTDYGYTF. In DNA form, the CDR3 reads TGTGCCAGCTCGGTCTCCGGGACAGACTATGGCTACACCTTC.

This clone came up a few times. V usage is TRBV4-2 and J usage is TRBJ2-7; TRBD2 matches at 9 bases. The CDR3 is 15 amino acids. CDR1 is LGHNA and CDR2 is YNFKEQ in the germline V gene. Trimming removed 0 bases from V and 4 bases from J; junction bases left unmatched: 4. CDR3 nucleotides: TGTGCCAGCAGCCAAGAGCGGGGGGGCATTTACGAGCAGTACTTC. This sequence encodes CASSQERGGIYEQYF.

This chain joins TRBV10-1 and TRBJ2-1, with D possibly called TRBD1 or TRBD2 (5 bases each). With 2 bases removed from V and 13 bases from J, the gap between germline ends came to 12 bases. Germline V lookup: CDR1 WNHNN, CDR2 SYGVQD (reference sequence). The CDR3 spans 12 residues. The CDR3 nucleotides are TGCGCCAGCAGTGAGGGGGACGCGCAACAGTTCTTC. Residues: CASSEGDAQQFF.

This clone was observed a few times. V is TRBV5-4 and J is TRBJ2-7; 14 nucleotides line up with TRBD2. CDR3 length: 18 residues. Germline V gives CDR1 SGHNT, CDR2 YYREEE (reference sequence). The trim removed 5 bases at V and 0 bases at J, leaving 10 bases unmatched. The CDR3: CASSRGTSGGGISYEQYF. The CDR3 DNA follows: TGTGCCAGCAGTCGCGGGACTAGCGGGGGCGGTATCTCCTACGAGCAGTACTTC.

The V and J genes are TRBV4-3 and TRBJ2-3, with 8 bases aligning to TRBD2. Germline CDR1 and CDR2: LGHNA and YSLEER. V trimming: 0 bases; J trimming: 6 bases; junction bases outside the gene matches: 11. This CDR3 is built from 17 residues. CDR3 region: CASSQDRGGGYLDTQYF. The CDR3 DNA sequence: TGCGCCAGCAGCCAAGATAGAGGCGGGGGGTATCTGGATACGCAGTATTTT.

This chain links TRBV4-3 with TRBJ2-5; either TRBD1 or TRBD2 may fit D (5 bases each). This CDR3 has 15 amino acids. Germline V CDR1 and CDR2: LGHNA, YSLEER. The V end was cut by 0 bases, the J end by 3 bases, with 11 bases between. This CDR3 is CASSQDRQGEETQYF. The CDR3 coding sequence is TGCGCCAGCAGCCAAGATCGGCAGGGAGAAGAGACCCAGTACTTC.

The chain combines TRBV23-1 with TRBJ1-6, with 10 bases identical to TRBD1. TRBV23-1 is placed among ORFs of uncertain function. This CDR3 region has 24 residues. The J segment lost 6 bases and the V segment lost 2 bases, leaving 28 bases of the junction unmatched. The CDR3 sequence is CASSQTPSHLQGQGNKGCNSPLHF. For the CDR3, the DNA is TGCGCCAGCAGTCAAACACCCTCCCATTTACAGGGACAGGGGAATAAGGGATGTAATTCACCCCTCCACTTT.

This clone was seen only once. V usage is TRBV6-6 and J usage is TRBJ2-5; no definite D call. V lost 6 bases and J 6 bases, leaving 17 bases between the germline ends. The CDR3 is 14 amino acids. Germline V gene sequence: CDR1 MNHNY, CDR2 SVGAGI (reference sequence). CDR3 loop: CASSSGPNGKTQYF. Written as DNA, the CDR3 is TGTGCCAGCAGCTCGGGTCCTAATGGGAAGACCCAGTACTTC.